Each of the 10 T cell receptor beta chains below was sequenced from the same sample in a study of cytomegalovirus exposure and HLA in healthy donors. Primers for the PCR totalled 60 Vbeta and 13 Jbeta. Clones were sequenced by immunoSEQ multiplex PCR, and TCRdb holds only the in-frame ones, with some missing. This table has 130,000 or so clones, 75% to 90% appearing once. The sample was PBMCs. These TCRs come from a woman in her twenties or thirties in good health and CMV-seropositive.

J is TRBJ1-4 and V is TRBV27, with D unresolved. The CDR3 is 16 amino acids. V dropped 5 bases and J dropped 7 bases, with 20 bases sitting between them. CDR1 is MNHEY, CDR2 SMNVEV, per germline (reference sequence). CDR3 amino acids: CASSPTPLPRGEKLFF. The CDR3 DNA follows: TGTGCCAGCAGTCCCACCCCCCTCCCCCGGGGTGAAAAACTGTTTTTT. Drawing the rest from reference TRBV27 and TRBJ1-4, the complete variable domain is EAQVTQNPRYLITVTGKKLTVTCSQNMNHEYMSWYRQDPGLGLRQIYYSMNVEVTDKGDVPEGYKVSRKEKRNFPLILESPSPNQTSLYFCASSPTPLPRGEKLFFGSGTQLSVL.

The chain joins TRBV2 to TRBJ2-7, with D possibly matching TRBD2 (5 bases). Looked up from germline, CDR1 is SNHLY and CDR2 is FYNNEI. V was shortened by 6 bases and J by 4 bases, with 10 bases between the two germline ends. This CDR3 comprises 12 residues. This chain's CDR3 is CASRTGGYEQYF. The CDR3 DNA sequence: TGTGCCAGCAGGACGGGCGGGTACGAGCAGTACTTC.

This rearrangement joins TRBV28 to TRBJ2-7, with 10 bases aligning to TRBD1. Germline V gives CDR1 MDHEN, CDR2 SYDVKM. J lost 2 bases, V lost 5 bases, and 9 bases had no gene match. The CDR3 is made up of 16 amino acids. CDR3 nucleotides: TGTGCCAGCAGTGCGACAGGGGGCTGGGGGGCCTACGAGCAGTACTTC. Amino acid sequence: CASSATGGWGAYEQYF.

This clone has only a few counts. The rearrangement uses TRBV6-5 and TRBJ1-4; 7 bases agree with TRBD1. The CDR3 spans 14 residues. Per the germline V gene, CDR1 is MNHEY and CDR2 is SVGAGI. The ends lost 10 bases at V and 5 bases at J; junction bases unmatched: 10. The CDR3 bases are TGTGCCACCCAGGCGACAGGGCTCAATGAAAAACTGTTTTTT. It codes for CATQATGLNEKLFF.

The chain uses TRBV30 and TRBJ1-4; D is unresolved. Trimming left V 0 bases short and J 4 bases short, with 6 bases between. Germline loops: CDR1 GTSNPN, CDR2 SVGIG (reference sequence). The CDR3 contains 13 residues. CDR3 coding DNA: TGTGCCTGGAGTGTAGGGAGTAATGAAAAACTGTTTTTT. This translates into CAWSVGSNEKLFF.

The CDR3 DNA is TGTGCCAGCAGTTTAGGGACAGGGGTGGATTCACCCCTCCACTTT. Encoded protein: CASSLGTGVDSPLHF. The chain employs TRBV27 and TRBJ1-6, with TRBD1 matching 10 bases. V was pared by 2 bases and J by 8 bases, with 3 bases of the junction left unmatched. The CDR3 has 15 residues. Germline assignment: CDR1 MNHEY and CDR2 SMNVEV (reference sequence).

The chain joins TRBV14 to TRBJ1-2, with TRBD1 matching over 8 bases. Germline assignment: CDR1 SGHDN and CDR2 FVKESK. V lost 4 bases to trimming and J lost 2 bases; unmatched junction nucleotides: 3. The CDR3 is 14 residues long. CDR3: CASSLQGGNYGYTF. In nucleotides, the CDR3 is TGTGCCAGCAGCCTACAGGGGGGGAACTATGGCTACACCTTC.

The chain uses TRBV7-6 and TRBJ2-7; 8 nucleotides match TRBD1. CDR1 is SGHVS, CDR2 FNYEAQ, per germline. V dropped 2 bases and J dropped 5; count of bases not matched to a gene: 8. The CDR3 sequence is 15 residues long. The CDR3 coding sequence is TGTGCCAGCAGCTTAAACTCAGGGGGCCGGGACGAGCAGTACTTC. It specifies CASSLNSGGRDEQYF.

V usage is TRBV7-2 and J usage is TRBJ2-1; D is perhaps TRBD2 (6 bases). The germline CDR1 and CDR2 sequences are SGHTA and FQGNSA. The V gene lost 5 bases and the J gene lost 10 bases, with 15 bases spanning the gap. The length of the CDR3 is 13 residues. The CDR3 reads CASSRRASAEQFF. The CDR3 nucleotides are TGTGCCAGCAGCCGGAGGGCATCGGCGGAGCAGTTCTTC.

The rearrangement links TRBV5-1 to TRBJ2-3, with 11 bases fitting TRBD2. The CDR3 is 16 residues long. Trimming removed 4 bases from V and 3 bases from J; junction bases left unmatched: 7. Per germline, CDR1 SGHRS and CDR2 YFSETQ. In nucleotides, the CDR3 is TGCGCCAGCAGCCCTATTAGCGGGGGGGCAACAGATACGCAGTATTTT. Translation gives CASSPISGGATDTQYF.